This T cell receptor (beta chain) was obtained from a study of cytomegalovirus exposure and HLA in healthy donors. V lost 3 bases, J lost 0 bases, and 9 bases stayed unmatched. Germline V gives CDR1 MDHEN, CDR2 SYDVKM. The CDR3 runs to 17 residues. A note on this clone: The antigen is unknown.

The PCR contained 60 Vbeta and 13 Jbeta primers. Study processing details: Later work found 80 million to 85 million unique TCR beta chains, with roughly 11 million shared. Clones were sequenced by immunoSEQ multiplex PCR, and TCRdb holds only the in-frame ones, with some missing. The V and J calls and the clone size are those of that table, but D and trimming were determined from the DNA. This sample has about 89,000 clones, with approximately 86% found just once. General study results and limits: Among the sequence variants, a highly shared cluster was likely an artifact of sequencing. Within an earlier analysis, most TCR beta V segments proved productive either about 87% or about 30% of the time.

The genes are TRBV28 and TRBJ2-3; 7 nucleotides match TRBD1. The sequencing input was PBMCs. The TCR sequence derives from a young man in good health and CMV-seropositive. The DNA for the CDR3 is TGTGCCAGCAGTTTGTCCGGGACAGCTTCTAGCACAGATACGCAGTATTTT. Translating gives CASSLSGTASSTDTQYF.